These 21 T cell receptor beta chains originate from one sample sequenced in a study of T cell changes during pregnancy in multiple sclerosis. Profiled with immunoSEQ multiplex PCR; TCRdb holds only in-frame clones, not every one. The table lists more than 25,000 clones, approximately 90% of them singletons. Sequenced here: CD8+ T cells from peripheral blood mononuclear cells, sampled in the first trimester of pregnancy. These receptors were taken from a female donor with multiple sclerosis, enrolled in a pregnancy study.

The gene calls are TRBV13 and TRBJ2-1; D is ambiguous. V shed 4 bases and J shed 7 bases, with 14 bases lying between them. From germline, CDR1 is PRHDT and CDR2 FYEKMQ (reference sequence). The CDR3 sequence is 14 residues long. The DNA of the CDR3 is TGTGCCAGCAGCTACCTTACCGCGGAAAATGAGCAGTTCTTC. Protein product: CASSYLTAENEQFF.

The chain carries TRBV30 and TRBJ2-1; possible D gene TRBD1, 6 bases. V shed 5 bases and J shed 4 bases, with 9 bases lying between them. Germline-derived CDR1 and CDR2 are GTSNPN and SVGIG (reference sequence). CDR3 length equals 12 residues. Here the CDR3 reads CAWGQPYNEQFF. CDR3 nucleotides: TGTGCCTGGGGACAGCCATACAATGAGCAGTTCTTC.

V and J are TRBV28 and TRBJ2-7, with TRBD1 matching 8 bases. The CDR3 consists of 13 residues. The germline V gene has CDR1 MDHEN and CDR2 SYDVKM. V lost 3 bases, J lost 2 bases, and 0 bases stayed unmatched. The CDR3 reads CASSLDRAYEQYF. The CDR3 coding sequence is TGTGCCAGCAGTTTGGACAGGGCCTACGAGCAGTACTTC.

The chain uses TRBV7-3 and TRBJ1-1, with 11 bases lining up with TRBD1. Germline values: CDR1 SGHTA, CDR2 FQGTGA. The CDR3 sequence is 15 residues long. The ends lost 5 bases at V and 5 bases at J; junction bases unmatched: 7. CDR3 DNA sequence: TGTGCCAGCAGCCCAGGACAGGGGGCGCGAACTGAAGCTTTCTTT. Amino acids: CASSPGQGARTEAFF.

The chain carries TRBV11-2 and TRBJ2-1; maybe TRBD2 (5 bases). This CDR3 has 18 amino acids. Germline values: CDR1 SGHAT, CDR2 FQNNGV. Trimming shortened V by 5 bases and J by 0 bases, and 20 bases separated the two germline ends. As DNA, the CDR3 is TGTGCCAGCAGCCCCTCTGGACCCGCTGAGGGCTCCTACAATGAGCAGTTCTTC. It yields the protein CASSPSGPAEGSYNEQFF.

J is TRBJ2-2 and V is TRBV11-2; D perhaps matches TRBD1 (5 bases). CDR3 length: 14 amino acids. The V end lost 3 bases, the J end lost 6 bases, and 11 bases lay between the germline ends. Germline V lookup: CDR1 SGHAT, CDR2 FQNNGV. CDR3 sequence (DNA): TGTGCCAGCAGCTTCCTCTGGGGCGCCGGGGAGCTGTTTTTT. Its translation is CASSFLWGAGELFF. The full variable domain, in which reference TRBV11-2 and TRBJ2-2 provide the parts outside the CDR3, is EAGVAQSPRYKIIEKRQSVAFWCNPISGHATLYWYQQILGQGPKLLIQFQNNGVVDDSQLPKDRFSAERLKGVDSTLKIQPAKLEDSAVYLCASSFLWGAGELFFGEGSRLTVL.

The CDR3 nucleotides are TGTGCCAGCAGCCAAGAAAAGTGGGGACTAGCAAACAATGAGCAGTTCTTC. Amino acids: CASSQEKWGLANNEQFF. The V call is TRBV4-2, the J call TRBJ2-1; 9 bases align to TRBD2. Per the germline V gene, CDR1 is LGHNA and CDR2 is YNFKEQ. The J segment lost 5 bases and the V segment lost 0 bases, leaving 8 bases of the junction unmatched. The CDR3 extends over 17 amino acids.

V is TRBV15 and J is TRBJ2-7, with 10 positions matching TRBD1. The ends lost 0 bases at V and 7 bases at J; junction bases unmatched: 6. The CDR3 sequence is 15 residues long. The germline CDR1 and CDR2 sequences are LNHNV and YYDKDF (reference sequence). Here the CDR3 reads CATSRDGGQGWEQYF. The CDR3 bases are TGTGCCACCAGCAGAGATGGGGGACAGGGGTGGGAGCAGTACTTC.

The chain employs TRBV6-5 and TRBJ1-2; the D gene is possibly TRBD1 (6 bases). Germline-derived CDR1 and CDR2 are MNHEY and SVGAGI. V shed 8 bases and J shed 5 bases, with 15 bases lying between them. CDR3 length equals 13 residues. In nucleotides, the CDR3 is TGTGCCAGCTCCGACAGGACGCTGTATGGCTACACCTTC. The encoded protein is CASSDRTLYGYTF.

The rearrangement joins TRBV4-1 to TRBJ1-2; D remains ambiguous. Trimming pared 3 bases from V and 3 bases from J, leaving 17 bases between. Germline CDR1 reads MGHRA; CDR2 reads YSYEKL. This CDR3 contains 16 residues. Here the CDR3 reads CASSQSSQWRDYGYTF. The CDR3 DNA follows: TGCGCCAGCAGCCAGTCGTCTCAGTGGAGGGACTATGGCTACACCTTC.

This clone showed up many times. This chain joins TRBV6-1 and TRBJ2-2; 8 nucleotides align to TRBD1. The V gene end was trimmed by 6 bases and the J gene end by 3 bases; junction bases not matched to a gene: 0. The CDR3 has 13 residues. Germline V lookup: CDR1 MNHNS, CDR2 SASEGT. CDR3 DNA sequence: TGTGCCAGCAGGACAGGGGACACCGGGGAGCTGTTTTTT. Encoded protein: CASRTGDTGELFF.

This chain links TRBV28 with TRBJ2-3, with unresolved D. The V gene lost 6 bases and the J gene lost 0 bases, with 7 bases spanning the gap. Germline V gives CDR1 MDHEN, CDR2 SYDVKM. The CDR3 has 13 amino acids. The CDR3 spells CASSKLSTDTQYF. DNA of the CDR3: TGTGCCAGCAGCAAACTAAGCACAGATACGCAGTATTTT.

J is TRBJ2-7 and V is TRBV5-6; 8 bases match TRBD1. V lost 4 bases, J lost 6 bases, and 3 bases stayed unmatched. Germline V lookup: CDR1 SGHDT, CDR2 YYEEEE. This CDR3 has 12 amino acids. CDR3 in amino acids: CASSPGQVEQYF. The CDR3 coding sequence is TGTGCCAGCAGCCCGGGACAGGTCGAGCAGTACTTC. Together with reference TRBV5-6 and TRBJ2-7, the CDR3 gives the full variable domain: DAGVTQSPTHLIKTRGQQVTLRCSPKSGHDTVSWYQQALGQGPQFIFQYYEEEERQRGNFPDRFSGHQFPNYSSELNVNALLLGDSALYLCASSPGQVEQYFGPGTRLTVT.

This chain uses TRBV5-4 with TRBJ1-1, with no clear D. V was shortened by 2 bases and J by 8 bases, with 10 bases between the two germline ends. The germline V gene has CDR1 SGHNT and CDR2 YYREEE (reference sequence). This CDR3 has 12 amino acids. DNA for the CDR3: TGTGCCAGCAGCTTTGGGCAGGCCGAAGCTTTCTTT. This gives the protein CASSFGQAEAFF. The whole variable domain, remainder taken from reference TRBV5-4 and TRBJ1-1, is ETGVTQSPTHLIKTRGQQVTLRCSSQSGHNTVSWYQQALGQGPQFIFQYYREEENGRGNFPPRFSGLQFPNYSSELNVNALELDDSALYLCASSFGQAEAFFGQGTRLTVV.

The rearrangement joins TRBV11-2 to TRBJ2-7; possible D gene TRBD2, 7 bases. Trimming stripped 5 bases from V and 6 bases from J, with 17 bases between. There are 14 residues in the CDR3. From germline, CDR1 is SGHAT and CDR2 FQNNGV. The CDR3 region is CASSPGPGGVEQYF. In DNA form, the CDR3 reads TGTGCCAGCAGCCCTGGACCGGGGGGCGTCGAGCAGTACTTC.

The chain carries TRBV4-1 and TRBJ2-1; possibly TRBD2 for D (5 bases). This CDR3 is built from 14 residues. The germline CDR1 and CDR2 sequences are MGHRA and YSYEKL. Trimming stripped 0 bases from V and 7 bases from J, with 10 bases between. CDR3 sequence (DNA): TGCGCCAGCAGCCAAGAAGTCGGGGTAAATGAGCAGTTCTTC. Protein sequence: CASSQEVGVNEQFF.

CDR3 coding DNA: TGCGCCAGCAGCTTGGCTTTTGGACTAGCGGGACATGAGCAGTTCTTC. It translates to CASSLAFGLAGHEQFF. This chain joins TRBV5-1 and TRBJ2-1, with TRBD2 matching over 12 bases. V lost 0 bases, J lost 8 bases, and 6 bases stayed unmatched. The CDR3 consists of 16 residues. Germline lookup yields CDR1 SGHRS and CDR2 YFSETQ.

This chain connects TRBV14 to TRBJ2-3; 8 bases are a match to TRBD1. This CDR3 region has 15 residues. Trimming took 3 bases from V and 2 from J; bases not matched to a gene: 4. Germline CDR1 and CDR2: SGHDN and FVKESK. In DNA, the CDR3 is TGTGCCAGCAGCCACAGACAGGGGACCACAGATACGCAGTATTTT. This codes for CASSHRQGTTDTQYF.

This chain connects TRBV28 to TRBJ2-3; 8 bases are a match to TRBD2. V trimming: 4 bases; J trimming: 2 bases; junction bases outside the gene matches: 5. CDR1 is MDHEN, CDR2 SYDVKM, per germline. CDR3 length: 15 residues. Here the CDR3 reads CASSSGLDFTDTQYF. Here the CDR3 DNA reads TGTGCCAGCAGTTCGGGACTAGACTTCACAGATACGCAGTATTTT. Complete variable domain (other parts from reference TRBV28 and TRBJ2-3): DVKVTQSSRYLVKRTGEKVFLECVQDMDHENMFWYRQDPGLGLRLIYFSYDVKMKEKGDIPEGYSVSREKKERFSLILESASTNQTSMYLCASSSGLDFTDTQYFGPGTRLTVL.

This chain joins TRBV4-2 and TRBJ2-1; 8 positions match TRBD1. This CDR3 region has 17 residues. V shed 3 bases and J 2 bases; nucleotides not matched to a gene: 9. Germline lookup yields CDR1 LGHNA and CDR2 YNFKEQ. CDR3 amino acids: CASSHGPQGETYNEQFF. The CDR3 DNA sequence: TGTGCCAGCAGCCACGGACCACAGGGGGAGACCTACAATGAGCAGTTCTTC.

This chain connects TRBV6-1 to TRBJ2-2; D unclear. Germline CDR1 MNHNS, CDR2 SASEGT. Trimming took 4 bases from V and 3 from J, leaving 6 bases between them. CDR3 size: 13 residues. The CDR3 spells CASSAPDTGELFF. The DNA of the CDR3 is TGTGCCAGCAGTGCCCCGGACACCGGGGAGCTGTTTTTT.